What follows is one T cell receptor (beta chain) and its context. What it binds is unknown. Clones were sequenced by immunoSEQ multiplex PCR, and TCRdb holds only the in-frame ones, with some missing. The table lists some 290,000 clones, approximately 85% of them singletons. The data were taken from a study of cytomegalovirus exposure and HLA in healthy donors. General observations from the study: Rare TCR sequences dominated, though some public TCRs recurred in many donors. The tendency of first-cohort TCR clusters to co-occur in the roughly 130 validation repertoires was the finding of a later analysis.

What was sequenced was PBMCs. This clonotype was obtained from a man younger than 45 in good health and CMV-seronegative.

CDR3 region: CASSLAYSLFDGRANTEAFF. DNA of the CDR3: TGTGCCAGCAGCTTAGCGTATTCATTGTTCGATGGCAGGGCGAACACTGAAGCTTTCTTT. The chain is built from TRBV7-8 and TRBJ1-1, with D possibly TRBD1 on 5 matching bases. The CDR3 contains 20 residues. Germline V gene sequence: CDR1 SGHVS, CDR2 FQNEAQ. Trimming left V 0 bases short and J 1 base short, with 24 bases between.